This T cell receptor beta chain was sequenced during a study of blood T cell repertoires in COVID-19. This CDR3 comprises 16 residues. Trimming removed 1 base from V and 4 bases from J, with 16 bases in between. Germline loops: CDR1 MGHRA, CDR2 YSYEKL. Sequenced by immunoSEQ multiplex PCR; TCRdb stores in-frame clones only, minus some. The repertoire holds a few hundred thousand clones, 89% seen once, with less than 2.5% in the top ten. This clonotype was sampled from a man aged 50-59 years with acute or convalescent COVID-19. Sequenced input: peripheral blood. The chain links TRBV4-1 to TRBJ1-2, with D possibly TRBD1 on 6 matching bases. The CDR3: CASSQGPFGQPYGYTF. In DNA form, the CDR3 reads TGCGCCAGCAGCCAAGGCCCCTTCGGACAGCCCTATGGCTACACCTTC.